Below, 19 T cell receptor beta chains from the same sample are listed, as sequenced in a study of CD8+CD57+ T cells in acquired aplastic anemia. Patients chosen for sequencing had shown CD8+CD57+ cell expansion by flow cytometry. Profiling that covered TCR beta VDJ and CDR3 relied on genomic DNA as its template. TCRdb recomputed calls from the reads with MiXCR, one row per CDR3 protein. The sample shows around 430,000 distinct CDR3 sequences, roughly 34% of them seen only once. The sequenced sample consisted of sorted CD4+, CD8+, or CD8+CD57+ T cells (not recorded which) from PBMCs. These receptors were collected from a human donor with aplastic anemia.

With regard to this clonotype: This could be a read error, since a much larger clone is one nucleotide away. The rearrangement joins TRBV7-2 to TRBJ2-1; 8 bases line up with TRBD2. The length of the CDR3 is 15 residues. Germline-derived CDR1 and CDR2 are SGHTA and FQGNSA. The CDR3 DNA reads TGTGCCAGCAGCTTAGCTAGCGGGACCTACAATGGGCAGTTCTTC. It specifies CASSLASGTYNGQFF.

This clonotype has more than one count but fewer than ten. This chain joins TRBV10-3 and TRBJ2-7, with a weak D call TRBD1 (5 bases). The CDR3 is made up of 16 amino acids. V gave up 10 bases and J gave up 3 bases, with 25 bases separating them. Germline CDR1 and CDR2: ENHRY and SYGVKD. The CDR3 loop reads CASSPPIQGGSYEQYF. The CDR3 nucleotides are TGTGCCAGCAGCCCACCAATCCAGGGTGGCAGCTACGAGCAGTACTTC.

This clonotype was counted at least ten times. The CDR3 reads CASSISDGSYEQYF. The CDR3 DNA follows: TGTGCCAGCAGCATCTCGGACGGCTCCTACGAGCAGTACTTC. The chain couples TRBV7-8 to TRBJ2-7; D is unresolved. Per germline, CDR1 SGHVS and CDR2 FQNEAQ. This CDR3 region has 14 residues. V lost 5 bases to trimming and J lost 0 bases, with 11 bases between them.

This clonotype was counted many times. The chain carries TRBV2 and TRBJ1-2; no clear D. This CDR3 has 12 amino acids. Trimming pared 6 bases from V and 7 bases from J, leaving 12 bases between. Germline CDR1 is SNHLY and CDR2 is FYNNEI. The CDR3 loop is CASRAFRVGYTF. CDR3 DNA: TGTGCCAGCAGAGCCTTTCGGGTTGGCTACACCTTC.

The chain is built from TRBV10-1 and TRBJ2-7, with D perhaps matching TRBD2 (7 bases). The V gene's germline CDR1 is WNHNN and CDR2 SYGVQD (reference sequence). Trimming took off 8 bases at V and 3 bases at J, with 26 bases between the two ends. The CDR3 length is 17 residues. CDR3 loop: CASGRDWRGLALYEQYF. The DNA for the CDR3 is TGCGCCAGCGGCCGGGACTGGCGGGGGCTGGCTCTCTACGAGCAGTACTTC.

J is TRBJ2-2 and V is TRBV10-3; 11 nucleotides match TRBD2. After removal of 7 bases from V and 7 bases from J, the junction contained 8 bases not matched to a gene. CDR1 ENHRY and CDR2 SYGVKD come from the germline V gene. There are 15 residues in the CDR3. The chain's CDR3 is CAINSGTSGNGELFF. CDR3 nucleotides: TGTGCCATCAACTCAGGGACTAGCGGCAACGGGGAGCTGTTTTTT.

This clonotype was found many times. The J gene is TRBJ1-2, the V gene TRBV7-3, with D possibly being TRBD1 (6 bases). Per the germline V gene, CDR1 is SGHTA and CDR2 is FQGTGA. This CDR3 comprises 14 residues. The germline V and J ends were trimmed by 4 bases and 3 bases, with 12 bases remaining between them. As DNA, the CDR3 is TGTGCCAGCAGCTCTCCGGACAGAGACTATGGCTACACCTTC. Amino acids: CASSSPDRDYGYTF.

Turning to this clonotype: One junction end disagrees with the germline gene, perhaps due to a read error. This rearrangement joins TRBV2 to TRBJ2-2, with D perhaps assigned TRBD1 or TRBD2 (5 bases each). Germline V lookup: CDR1 SNHLY, CDR2 FYNNEI. The CDR3 length is 14 residues. The DNA for the CDR3 is TGTGCCAGCGGTGGGACGGGTGGGGCCGGGGAGCTGCTTTTT. Translating gives CASGGTGGAGELLF.

The rearrangement links TRBV10-3 to TRBJ2-7; 10 bases agree with TRBD2. With V trimmed by 10 bases and J by 4 bases, 10 bases remained unmatched. Germline lookup yields CDR1 ENHRY and CDR2 SYGVKD. The CDR3 has 14 residues. CDR3 nucleotide sequence: TGTGCCAGCGGCCTAGCGGGAGATTCTTACGAGCAGTACTTC. It encodes CASGLAGDSYEQYF.

J is TRBJ2-2 and V is TRBV7-9; no firm D call. In germline, CDR1 is SEHNR, CDR2 FQNEAQ (reference sequence). The V gene lost 3 bases and the J gene lost 1 base, with 9 bases spanning the gap. The CDR3 consists of 15 residues. The CDR3 sequence is CASSFQDGNTGELFF. The CDR3 DNA follows: TGTGCCAGCAGCTTCCAAGACGGGAACACCGGGGAGCTGTTTTTT.

The chain recombines TRBV2 with TRBJ2-4; 7 nucleotides agree with TRBD1. The CDR3 consists of 13 residues. Per germline, CDR1 SNHLY and CDR2 FYNNEI. V lost 5 bases and J lost 11; bases outside the gene matches: 9. The CDR3 reads CASSYQGGSVQYF. The CDR3 DNA reads as TGTGCCAGCAGTTACCAAGGGGGCTCCGTTCAGTACTTC.

This clonotype was detected a few times. The chain is built from TRBV9 and TRBJ2-1, with D hard to call. Trimming removed 0 bases at V and 4 bases at J, with 11 bases between. This CDR3 is built from 15 residues. In germline, CDR1 is SGDLS, CDR2 YYNGEE. CDR3 residues: CASSVDLQDYNEQFF. Written as DNA, the CDR3 is TGTGCCAGCAGCGTAGATTTGCAGGATTACAATGAGCAGTTCTTC. The full variable domain, its missing parts supplied by reference TRBV9 and TRBJ2-1, is DSGVTQTPKHLITATGQRVTLRCSPRSGDLSVYWYQQSLDQGLQFLIQYYNGEERAKGNILERFSAQQFPDLHSELNLSSLELGDSALYFCASSVDLQDYNEQFFGPGTRLTVL.

To note about this clonotype: Sequence at one end of the junction differs from germline and may be a read error. This sequence joins TRBV10-3 and TRBJ2-7; 14 nucleotides align to TRBD2. The germline gives CDR1 ENHRY, CDR2 SYGVKD. The CDR3 sequence is 18 residues long. The CDR3 bases are TGTGCCAGCAGTTGGGGACTAGCGGGGGCTCAATTCTCCTACGAGCAGTACTTC. Encoded protein: CASSWGLAGAQFSYEQYF.

V is TRBV20-1 and J is TRBJ2-1, with D tentatively TRBD1 or TRBD2 (6 bases each). Per germline, CDR1 DFQATT and CDR2 SNEGSKA (reference sequence). V was cut by 1 base and J by 4 bases, with 17 bases left in between. This CDR3 region has 16 residues. As DNA, the CDR3 is TGCAGTGCTAGAGTAAGAAGTGCGGGACAATACAATGAGCAGTTCTTC. It codes for CSARVRSAGQYNEQFF.

The sample holds a few counts of this clonotype. The chain couples TRBV9 to TRBJ2-3; no clear D. V lost 0 bases and J lost 11, with 4 bases in between. CDR1 SGDLS and CDR2 YYNGEE come from the germline V gene. This CDR3 has 10 amino acids. The CDR3 protein is CASSVGEQYF. In nucleotides, the CDR3 is TGTGCCAGCAGCGTAGGTGAGCAGTATTTT.

This clonotype was observed a handful of times. J is TRBJ2-1 and V is TRBV5-6; 8 bases match TRBD2. Germline lookup yields CDR1 SGHDT and CDR2 YYEEEE. The J segment lost 6 bases and the V segment lost 2 bases, leaving 7 bases of the junction unmatched. The CDR3 loop spans 15 amino acids. In DNA, the CDR3 is TGTGCCAGCAGCTTCCCGGGACTAGGCGGCAATGAGCAGTTCTTC. It translates to CASSFPGLGGNEQFF. Full variable domain (rest looked up from reference TRBV5-6 and TRBJ2-1): DAGVTQSPTHLIKTRGQQVTLRCSPKSGHDTVSWYQQALGQGPQFIFQYYEEEERQRGNFPDRFSGHQFPNYSSELNVNALLLGDSALYLCASSFPGLGGNEQFFGPGTRLTVL.

This clonotype was counted only a few times. The J gene is TRBJ2-7, the V gene TRBV20-1; TRBD2 matches at 9 bases. V trimming: 3 bases; J trimming: 4 bases; junction bases outside the gene matches: 13. Per germline, CDR1 DFQATT and CDR2 SNEGSKA (reference sequence). CDR3 length: 16 amino acids. The CDR3 sequence is CSASQGLAGRWYEQYF. The CDR3 DNA reads TGCAGTGCTAGTCAAGGCCTAGCGGGGAGATGGTACGAGCAGTACTTC.

The chain links TRBV20-1 to TRBJ1-1; the D is unclear. The CDR3 extends over 16 amino acids. Germline loops: CDR1 DFQATT, CDR2 SNEGSKA (reference sequence). Trimming cost V 3 bases and J 0 bases, with 17 bases left between them. CDR3 DNA sequence: TGCAGTGCTAGGGGAGGTTCACGGAGCATGAACACTGAAGCTTTCTTT. It is translated as CSARGGSRSMNTEAFF.

This clonotype was picked up many times. The V call is TRBV20-1, the J call TRBJ1-1; TRBD1 agrees at 7 bases. Trimming took 5 bases from V and 0 from J; bases not matched to a gene: 12. The V gene's germline CDR1 is DFQATT and CDR2 SNEGSKA (reference sequence). This CDR3 spans 16 amino acids. CDR3 sequence reads: CSAPTTGNFLNTEAFF. The CDR3 bases are TGCAGTGCTCCTACGACAGGGAATTTCCTGAACACTGAAGCTTTCTTT.